A selection of T cell receptor beta chains follows, all from one sample in a study of cytomegalovirus exposure and HLA in healthy donors. Assay: immunoSEQ multiplex PCR; the TCRdb copy retains only in-frame clones and omits some. The table has 120,000 or so clones, around 75% seen once. The sequenced sample was PBMCs. The receptors originated from a woman in her 50s in good health and CMV-seronegative. The CDR3 runs from the conserved cysteine through the conserved F or W. The order of the fields is CDR3 protein, CDR3 DNA, V gene, D gene, clone size, J gene. The D gene is left open where the match is weak. Where a row states a size, it is once, few, many or the class of an expanded clone; other rows omit it.

CDR3: CAISDGRSNTEAFF
DNA: TGTGCCATCAGTGACGGTCGCTCGAACACTGAAGCTTTCTTT
V: TRBV10-3
D: NA
size: NA
J: TRBJ1-1

CDR3: CASSLGLAGSWDEQFF
DNA: TGTGCCAGCAGCCTTGGACTAGCGGGATCGTGGGATGAGCAGTTCTTC
V: TRBV11-1
D: TRBD2
size: NA
J: TRBJ2-1

CDR3: CASSFGRDLTTTAEQYF
DNA: TGTGCCAGCAGCTTCGGTAGGGACTTGACAACGACGGCCGAGCAGTACTTC
V: TRBV5-4
D: NA
size: few
J: TRBJ2-7

CDR3: CASSESGTATYEQYF
DNA: TGTGCCAGCAGTGAAAGCGGGACGGCTACCTACGAGCAGTACTTC
V: TRBV6-1
D: TRBD2
size: NA
J: TRBJ2-7

CDR3: CASSLTGVAYEQYF
DNA: TGTGCCAGCAGTCTCACGGGGGTAGCCTACGAGCAGTACTTC
V: TRBV6-1
D: NA
size: NA
J: TRBJ2-7

CDR3: CASSVIRGSSVPDEQFF
DNA: TGTGCCAGCAGCGTGATTAGAGGGTCTTCGGTCCCCGATGAGCAGTTCTTC
V: TRBV9
D: NA
size: once
J: TRBJ2-1

CDR3: CASSQDPGGVGAGVSNEQFF
DNA: TGCGCCAGCAGCCAAGATCCCGGTGGTGTTGGTGCGGGAGTGAGTAATGAGCAGTTCTTC
V: TRBV4-3
D: TRBD2
size: once
J: TRBJ2-1

CDR3: CASSWGQGANYEQYF
DNA: TGTGCCAGCTCATGGGGACAGGGGGCTAACTACGAGCAGTACTTC
V: TRBV18
D: TRBD1
size: few
J: TRBJ2-7

CDR3: CASSGSGSIAEQFF
DNA: TGTGCCAGCAGTGGTAGCGGGAGCATCGCTGAGCAGTTCTTC
V: TRBV6-5
D: TRBD2
size: few
J: TRBJ2-1

CDR3: CACSKGTGGPETQYF
DNA: TGTGCCTGCAGCAAAGGGACAGGGGGCCCAGAGACCCAGTACTTC
V: TRBV30
D: TRBD1
size: few
J: TRBJ2-5

CDR3: CASSSLNKGLGGFF
DNA: TGTGCCAGCAGCTCCCTCAACAAGGGGTTGGGCGGGTTCTTC
V: TRBV5-5
D: NA
size: NA
J: TRBJ2-1